The T cell receptor beta chain described here comes from a study of somatic mutations in cytotoxic T cells in rheumatoid arthritis. Study as a whole: Patients gave 30 ml EDTA peripheral blood immediately after diagnosis, prior to starting treatment. At nearly 100% purity, some V beta antibody-stained T-cell populations were flow-sorted, and these included V beta1+ cells that were sequenced for TCRB.

This CDR3 comprises 13 residues. V was trimmed by 1 base and J by 1 base, leaving 4 bases between them. Germline CDR1 reads SEHNR; CDR2 reads FQNEAQ (reference sequence). Magnetic beads with positive selection isolated CD4+ and CD8+ fractions, whose purity was verified by flow cytometry. In the authors' methods: Published virus-specific TCRB sequences found rare matches among patient CD8+ clones larger than 1%. Profiling relied on immunoSEQ multiplex PCR, and the TCRdb table lists in-frame clones only, not all of them. The V and J calls and clone size were taken over from that table, and D and trimming were inferred from the DNA. Found here are 5,000 or so clones, more than 75% of them singletons; the top ten hold about 28%.

The source is an adult with rheumatoid arthritis. This rearrangement joins TRBV7-9 to TRBJ1-1; D gene uncertain. The sequencing sample was made of CD8+ T cells sorted from blood. The CDR3 DNA is TGTGCCAGCAGCTTAGGAGCGAACACTGAAGCTTTCTTT. The encoded protein is CASSLGANTEAFF.